A selection of T cell receptor beta chains follows, all from one sample in a study of T cell changes during pregnancy in multiple sclerosis. Libraries were prepared by immunoSEQ multiplex PCR; TCRdb keeps only in-frame clonotypes and omits some of them. The repertoire has approximately 44,000 clones, roughly 90% of them found once; the top ten carry roughly 0.5%. The sequencing here drew on CD4+ T cells from peripheral blood mononuclear cells, taken in the third trimester of pregnancy. Receptors were obtained from a female donor with multiple sclerosis, enrolled in a pregnancy study. Both conserved end residues are part of each CDR3. Fields, in order: D gene, V gene, clone size, J gene, CDR3 protein, CDR3 DNA. D genes are given only for firm matches. The listing skips clone size in some rows; elsewhere it reads once, few, many or a size class.

d_gene: TRBD1; v_gene: TRBV4-2; abundance: -; j_gene: TRBJ2-5; CDR3aa: CASSQETGRETQYF; CDR3nt: TGTGCCAGCAGCCAAGAGACAGGGCGGGAGACCCAGTACTTC
d_gene: -; v_gene: TRBV10-3; abundance: once; j_gene: TRBJ2-5; CDR3aa: CAIRQASQGTQYF; CDR3nt: TGTGCCATCAGGCAGGCGTCCCAAGGGACCCAGTACTTC
d_gene: TRBD1; v_gene: TRBV4-1; abundance: -; j_gene: TRBJ1-3; CDR3aa: CASSQDPGDRADSGNTIYF; CDR3nt: TGCGCCAGCAGCCAAGATCCTGGAGACAGGGCAGACTCTGGAAACACCATATATTTT
d_gene: TRBD2; v_gene: TRBV5-1; abundance: -; j_gene: TRBJ2-3; CDR3aa: CASSLELAGAPDTQYF; CDR3nt: TGCGCCAGCAGCTTGGAACTCGCGGGAGCCCCCGATACGCAGTATTTT
d_gene: TRBD1; v_gene: TRBV27; abundance: -; j_gene: TRBJ1-2; CDR3aa: CASSLVGDSSYGYTF; CDR3nt: TGTGCCAGCAGTTTAGTAGGGGACAGCAGTTATGGCTACACCTTC
d_gene: TRBD2; v_gene: TRBV25-1; abundance: -; j_gene: TRBJ2-1; CDR3aa: CASSDSGRPYNEQFF; CDR3nt: TGTGCCAGCAGTGACAGCGGGAGACCCTACAATGAGCAGTTCTTC
d_gene: -; v_gene: TRBV5-6; abundance: -; j_gene: TRBJ2-7; CDR3aa: CASSPWTASYEQYF; CDR3nt: TGTGCCAGCAGCCCTTGGACAGCCTCCTACGAGCAGTACTTC
d_gene: TRBD1; v_gene: TRBV5-4; abundance: -; j_gene: TRBJ1-1; CDR3aa: CASSSPRGPNTEAFF; CDR3nt: TGTGCCAGCAGTTCTCCCAGGGGGCCGAACACTGAAGCTTTCTTT
d_gene: TRBD2; v_gene: TRBV10-3; abundance: -; j_gene: TRBJ2-5; CDR3aa: CAISEPILAGGMKETQYF; CDR3nt: TGTGCCATCAGTGAACCTATATTAGCGGGAGGGATGAAAGAGACCCAGTACTTC
d_gene: -; v_gene: TRBV4-1; abundance: once; j_gene: TRBJ1-4; CDR3aa: CASSQGGLNEKLFF; CDR3nt: TGCGCCAGCAGCCAAGGAGGTCTTAATGAAAAACTGTTTTTT
d_gene: -; v_gene: TRBV18; abundance: -; j_gene: TRBJ2-1; CDR3aa: CASSPQSGYNEQFF; CDR3nt: TGTGCCAGCTCACCACAATCGGGGTACAATGAGCAGTTCTTC
d_gene: TRBD2; v_gene: TRBV11-2; abundance: -; j_gene: TRBJ2-7; CDR3aa: CASSPRGSGRLRGEQYF; CDR3nt: TGTGCCAGCAGCCCCCGGGGAAGCGGGAGGCTCCGAGGCGAGCAGTACTTC
d_gene: TRBD2; v_gene: TRBV29-1; abundance: -; j_gene: TRBJ2-1; CDR3aa: CSSTSGYNEQFF; CDR3nt: TGCAGCTCGACTAGCGGCTACAATGAGCAGTTCTTC
d_gene: TRBD1; v_gene: TRBV19; abundance: -; j_gene: TRBJ2-7; CDR3aa: CASSADRGPSEEQYF; CDR3nt: TGTGCCAGTAGTGCGGACAGGGGACCGTCGGAAGAGCAGTACTTC
d_gene: -; v_gene: TRBV2; abundance: -; j_gene: TRBJ2-3; CDR3aa: CASSAQGLRATDTQYF; CDR3nt: TGTGCCAGCAGTGCCCAGGGGTTAAGGGCCACAGATACGCAGTATTTT
d_gene: TRBD1; v_gene: TRBV12-5; abundance: once; j_gene: TRBJ1-3; CDR3aa: CASGSGQVISGNTIYF; CDR3nt: TGTGCTAGTGGCTCGGGACAGGTAATTTCTGGAAACACCATATATTTT
d_gene: -; v_gene: TRBV30; abundance: -; j_gene: TRBJ1-3; CDR3aa: CAWRPAGLSGNTIYF; CDR3nt: TGTGCCTGGAGGCCGGCGGGCCTCTCTGGAAACACCATATATTTT
d_gene: TRBD1; v_gene: TRBV5-6; abundance: -; j_gene: TRBJ1-2; CDR3aa: CASSIPGTGDVYGYTF; CDR3nt: TGTGCCAGCAGCATTCCCGGGACAGGGGACGTCTATGGCTACACCTTC
d_gene: TRBD2; v_gene: TRBV14; abundance: -; j_gene: TRBJ2-1; CDR3aa: CASSQGLAGNEQFF; CDR3nt: TGTGCCAGCAGCCAAGGGCTAGCGGGAAATGAGCAGTTCTTC
d_gene: TRBD1; v_gene: TRBV7-2; abundance: once; j_gene: TRBJ1-2; CDR3aa: CASSSRGQGTEWYGYTF; CDR3nt: TGTGCCAGCAGCTCCCGGGGACAGGGTACTGAGTGGTATGGCTACACCTTC
d_gene: -; v_gene: TRBV4-1; abundance: -; j_gene: TRBJ2-2; CDR3aa: CASSPGGRGQRGSIGELFF; CDR3nt: TGCGCCAGCAGCCCTGGGGGACGGGGGCAACGCGGGAGTATCGGGGAGCTGTTTTTT
d_gene: -; v_gene: TRBV27; abundance: -; j_gene: TRBJ1-5; CDR3aa: CASSLWAFGQPQHF; CDR3nt: TGTGCCAGCAGTTTATGGGCATTCGGACAGCCCCAGCATTTT
d_gene: -; v_gene: TRBV29-1; abundance: -; j_gene: TRBJ2-1; CDR3aa: CSHNSGEQFF; CDR3nt: TGCAGCCACAACTCGGGTGAGCAGTTCTTC
d_gene: TRBD2; v_gene: TRBV28; abundance: -; j_gene: TRBJ2-7; CDR3aa: CASSSLTSGRLNEQYF; CDR3nt: TGTGCCAGCAGTTCCCTTACTAGCGGGAGGTTGAACGAGCAGTACTTC
d_gene: -; v_gene: TRBV6-5; abundance: once; j_gene: TRBJ1-5; CDR3aa: CASSYSSGQQPQHF; CDR3nt: TGTGCCAGCAGTTACTCTTCAGGACAACAGCCCCAGCATTTT
d_gene: TRBD1; v_gene: TRBV6-6; abundance: -; j_gene: TRBJ2-7; CDR3aa: CASSTTGDLTYEQYF; CDR3nt: TGTGCCAGCAGTACGACAGGGGATTTAACCTACGAGCAGTACTTC
d_gene: -; v_gene: TRBV4-3; abundance: -; j_gene: TRBJ2-3; CDR3aa: CASSQDLTGAVDTQYF; CDR3nt: TGCGCCAGCAGCCAAGATTTGACGGGAGCGGTAGATACGCAGTATTTT
d_gene: -; v_gene: TRBV3-2; abundance: -; j_gene: TRBJ2-7; CDR3aa: CASPRGTYF; CDR3nt: TGTGCCAGCCCCAGGGGGACGTACTTC
d_gene: -; v_gene: TRBV9; abundance: -; j_gene: TRBJ2-7; CDR3aa: CASSVVGQSYEQYF; CDR3nt: TGTGCCAGCAGCGTAGTGGGACAATCCTACGAGCAGTACTTC
d_gene: -; v_gene: TRBV15; abundance: -; j_gene: TRBJ2-7; CDR3aa: CATSREPDSYEQYF; CDR3nt: TGTGCCACCAGCAGAGAACCGGACAGCTACGAGCAGTACTTC
d_gene: -; v_gene: TRBV7-2; abundance: once; j_gene: TRBJ1-5; CDR3aa: CASSHGQHNQPQHF; CDR3nt: TGTGCCAGCAGCCACGGACAGCACAATCAGCCCCAGCATTTT
d_gene: TRBD2; v_gene: TRBV11-2; abundance: -; j_gene: TRBJ2-3; CDR3aa: CASSFRHGTSGASDTQYF; CDR3nt: TGTGCCAGCAGCTTTAGACACGGGACTAGCGGGGCCTCAGATACGCAGTATTTT